Listed below are T cell receptor beta chains from one sample, sequenced in a study of OX40 agonist ivuxolimab in advanced cancers. Profiled with immunoSEQ multiplex PCR; TCRdb holds only in-frame clones, not every one. The sample lists about 99,000 clones; approximately 94% were seen once. Sequenced here: CD4+ or CD8+ T cells sorted from blood, sampled in a trial of the OX40 agonist ivuxolimab. These TCRs come from an adult with an advanced solid tumor such as melanoma, head and neck, liver or kidney cancer. Both conserved end residues are part of each CDR3. Fields, in order: D gene, clone size, V gene, J gene, CDR3 DNA, CDR3 protein. A D gene is named only where the DNA matches it firmly. The size of a clone is reported for some rows only, either as once, few or many, or as a class for expanded clones.

>TRBD2|-|TRBV6-1|TRBJ2-1
TGTGCCAGCGGGGTGGCGGGAGGCCCCTACAATGAGCAGTTCTTC
CASGVAGGPYNEQFF
>TRBD2|-|TRBV4-3|TRBJ2-7
TGCGCCAGCAGCCAAGCTGCTAGCGGGTTCCTTTACGAGCAGTACTTC
CASSQAASGFLYEQYF
>TRBD2|-|TRBV5-1|TRBJ2-7
TGCGCCAGCAGCTTGGAAGGCGGGAGCTCCTACGAGCAGTACTTC
CASSLEGGSSYEQYF
>-|-|TRBV18|TRBJ1-3
TGTGCCAGCTCACCACGGGTATCTGAAGGGGCTGGAAACACCATATATTTT
CASSPRVSEGAGNTIYF
>TRBD2|once|TRBV14|TRBJ2-3
TGTGCCAGCAGCCAAGAACTAGCGGGGGGAGATACGCAGTATTTT
CASSQELAGGDTQYF
>TRBD2|-|TRBV5-4|TRBJ2-3
TGTGCCAGCAGGGGCGGGACTAGCGAGAGGGAAGATACGCAGTATTTT
CASRGGTSEREDTQYF
>TRBD2|once|TRBV15|TRBJ2-1
TGTGCCACCAGCAGAGGACGGGGGGTTTCCTACAATGAGCAGTTCTTC
CATSRGRGVSYNEQFF
>-|few|TRBV5-8|TRBJ2-7
TGTGCCAGCAGCTTTGGAGGAACGTACTACGAGCAGTACTTC
CASSFGGTYYEQYF
>TRBD2|-|TRBV5-6|TRBJ2-3
TGTGCCAGCAGCTACGTGGCGGGAGAGACAGATACGCAGTATTTT
CASSYVAGETDTQYF
>-|-|TRBV6-6|TRBJ2-7
TGTGCCAGCTTTGACCACTCACAGAACGAGCAGTACTTC
CASFDHSQNEQYF
>-|-|TRBV21-1|TRBJ1-4
TGTGCCAGCAGCAAAGGAGTACGGCCTGCGGATGAAAAACTGTTTTTT
CASSKGVRPADEKLFF
>-|-|TRBV19|TRBJ1-2
TGTGCCAGTAGTAACCCCGGGACAAATTATGGCTACACCTTC
CASSNPGTNYGYTF
>-|-|TRBV29-1|TRBJ2-7
TGCAGCGTTGATTTAGGGAACTCCTACGAGCAGTACTTC
CSVDLGNSYEQYF
>-|-|TRBV6-5|TRBJ2-7
TGTGCCAGCATTCAGGGTAACGAGCAGTACTTC
CASIQGNEQYF
>-|-|TRBV4-1|TRBJ2-1
TGCGCCAGCAGCCAAGATCGGACTTCCTCCGAGTTCTTC
CASSQDRTSSEFF
>-|-|TRBV20-1|TRBJ2-1
TGCAGTGCTTCGGGGGCTAGGGAGCAGTTCTTC
CSASGAREQFF
>-|-|TRBV5-8|TRBJ1-3
TGTGCCAGCAGCTTGGCAGCGGATTCTGGAAACACCATATATTTT
CASSLAADSGNTIYF
>-|-|TRBV5-6|TRBJ1-2
TGTGCCAGCAGCTCGGGGGGCTATGGCTACACCTTC
CASSSGGYGYTF
>-|-|TRBV5-4|TRBJ2-3
TGTGCCAGCAGCTTCACAGATACGCAGTATTTT
CASSFTDTQYF
>-|-|TRBV5-8|TRBJ1-5
TGTGCCAGCAGCCTGGTGGGGGGGCGCAGCCAGCCCCAGCATTTT
CASSLVGGRSQPQHF
>-|-|TRBV13|TRBJ2-1
TGTGCCAGCAGCCTTGGGAGCTCCTACAATGAGCAGTTCTTC
CASSLGSSYNEQFF
>-|-|TRBV14|TRBJ2-1
TGTGCCAGCAGCCAAGGGGTCTTGGCGGGCCATCCCCCTCACAATGAGCAGTTCTTC
CASSQGVLAGHPPHNEQFF
>-|-|TRBV28|TRBJ2-7
TGTGCCAGCAGTCCCCCGAGGGGTCTGACCTACGAGCAGTACTTC
CASSPPRGLTYEQYF
>-|-|TRBV7-6|TRBJ2-7
TGTGCCAGCAGCTTAGACACAACCTACGAGCAGTACTTC
CASSLDTTYEQYF
>-|once|TRBV27|TRBJ1-2
TGTGCCAGCAGTTCGGGCCGGGGGGATCCCTATGGCTACACCTTC
CASSSGRGDPYGYTF
>TRBD2|-|TRBV7-9|TRBJ2-7
TGTGCCAGCAGTGAATCCCCTAGCGGGAGGTACGAGCAGTACTTC
CASSESPSGRYEQYF
>-|-|TRBV15|TRBJ2-1
TGTGCCACCCACGAGTATAAGGGCCTCAATGAGCAGTTCTTC
CATHEYKGLNEQFF
>-|-|TRBV2|TRBJ2-4
TGTGCCAGCAGTGAAGCGTCGGCCTCAACGCTGGACATTCAGTACTTC
CASSEASASTLDIQYF
>-|-|TRBV5-1|TRBJ1-1
TGCGCCAGCAGCCCGGACAGCCCGGACACTGAAGCTTTCTTT
CASSPDSPDTEAFF
>-|-|TRBV6-1|TRBJ2-4
TGTGCCAGCAGTGAAGCGCAGGCCCTAGCCAAAAACATTCAGTACTTC
CASSEAQALAKNIQYF
>TRBD2|-|TRBV2|TRBJ2-1
TGTGCCAGCAGTGATTTACTAGCGGGGTACAATGAGCAGTTCTTC
CASSDLLAGYNEQFF
>-|-|TRBV27|TRBJ2-3
TGTGCCAGTTCCGTGGGTGATTCGGGCACAGATACGCAGTATTTT
CASSVGDSGTDTQYF
>-|once|TRBV7-9|TRBJ1-5
TGTGCCAGCAGCCCTGGGGCGCCGGGTCAGCCCCAGCATTTT
CASSPGAPGQPQHF
>-|-|TRBV4-1|TRBJ2-5
TGCGCCAGCAGCTTACCGGGATCCCAAGAGACCCAGTACTTC
CASSLPGSQETQYF
>TRBD1|-|TRBV11-2|TRBJ2-7
TGTGCCAGCAGCTCGTCGACAGGGCCCGCAAGGGAGCAGTACTTC
CASSSSTGPAREQYF
>-|-|TRBV27|TRBJ2-7
TGTGCCAGCAGGATCACAGGGACGGTCTTAGACGAGCAGTACTTC
CASRITGTVLDEQYF